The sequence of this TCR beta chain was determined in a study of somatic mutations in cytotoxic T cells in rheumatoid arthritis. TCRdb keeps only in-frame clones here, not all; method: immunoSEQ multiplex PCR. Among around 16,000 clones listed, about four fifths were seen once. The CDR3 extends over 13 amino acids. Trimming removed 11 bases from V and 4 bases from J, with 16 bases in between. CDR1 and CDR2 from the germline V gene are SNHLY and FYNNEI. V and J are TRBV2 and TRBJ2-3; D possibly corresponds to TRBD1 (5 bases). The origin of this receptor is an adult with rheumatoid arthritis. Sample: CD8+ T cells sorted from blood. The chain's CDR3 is CAVQGSKADTQYF. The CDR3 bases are TGTGCCGTTCAGGGTAGTAAGGCAGATACGCAGTATTTT.